What follows describes a single TCR beta chain. Its target is unknown. In each sample, at least 6.5 million PBMCs were isolated. CDR3 length: 14 amino acids. Deletions cut 0 bases from V and 7 bases from J, with 12 bases between. CDR1 is LNHNV and CDR2 is YYDKDF in the germline V gene (reference sequence). A second PCR, run for roughly 7 to 11 cycles, used a sample-barcoded 5' primer plus a J-beta primer mix. TCRdb processed the 5' RACE reads anew with MiXCR; each CDR3 protein has one entry. The data show roughly 700,000 distinct CDR3 sequences, 49% seen once. The data stem from a study of blood T cells in healthy people across ages. Study-level findings and limits: A roughly linear fall in TCR beta diversity per million T cells was seen with increasing age.

V and J are TRBV15 and TRBJ1-2; D unclear. Sequenced input: blood. This receptor was obtained from a woman aged 55-75 years in good health. CDR3 DNA sequence: TGTGCCACCAGCAGAGAACGAAGGATGGGTGGCTACACCTTC. It is translated as CATSRERRMGGYTF.